Sequencing of this T cell receptor (beta chain) was carried out in a study of blood T cells in healthy people across ages (dated by TCRdb to 2015 to 2017). For the study in its entirety: In model experiments, template switching captured roughly one uniquely barcoded TCR beta cDNA molecule for every two T cells. Four age groups were formed from the donors: young (average 16 years), middle-aged (around 37), aged (about 62) and long-lived (approximately 78). Using deep sequencing normalized with unique cDNA molecular identifiers, the study measured how TCR beta repertoire diversity changes with age. For two donors (one aged 18 to 29 and one aged 80 or older), the study analyzed two additional independent replicas of 1 million unique cDNA reads from the same blood draw. To avoid experimental bias, donors of different ages were distributed randomly across sequencing lanes. What the work shows at the level of the full study, not this receptor alone: There was a strong correlation between observed TCR beta diversity and the percentage of naive T cells measured by flow cytometry. Observed TCR beta diversity per million T cells fell roughly linearly with age, and a significant reduction was already apparent by age roughly 40. Estimates of total diversity from one million sequenced T cells were regarded as lower bounds and underestimates. Compared with the aged group, the long-lived group had more naive CD4+ T cells, fewer expanded clones and increased TCR diversity, a pattern suggesting age selection. Because the CMV infection status of the donors was unknown, age-related changes in expanded clonotypes may potentially have been confounded. Since profiling was done on bulk unsorted PBMCs, naive and antigen-experienced compartments could not be conclusively compared.

Its CDR3 holds 12 amino acids, cysteine through phenylalanine. CDR3 DNA is the only sequence kept; it has 36 bases, read in frame from the first base. Taken from the germline V gene (reference sequence), the CDR1 and CDR2 loops are DFQATT and SNEGSKA. Unmatched junction bases come to 5, with V trimmed by 6 bases and J by 10 bases. Notes on this clonotype: Its antigen target is currently unknown. No base quality values were provided; no much bigger clone lies one nucleotide off.

Donors were roughly 40 systemically healthy Caucasian individuals from Russia aged roughly 6 to 100 years. About 10 milliliters of peripheral blood were collected from each donor into EDTA-treated Vacutainer tubes. Ficoll-Paque density-gradient centrifugation was used to isolate PBMCs, with at least 7 million obtained per sample. Trizol reagent was used to extract total RNA from the PBMCs, yielding at least 5 micrograms per sample. For every donor, an aliquot of PBMCs went through flow cytometry to measure the percentages of naive CD45RAhigh/CD27high T cells. Preparation of the library involved 5' RACE. The reads were generated on an Illumina HiSeq 2500. A second PCR of 7 to 11 cycles was run with a J-beta primer mix and a sample-barcoded 5' primer. A template-switch 5' adaptor carrying 12 random nucleotides introduced a unique molecular identifier onto each TCR beta cDNA molecule. Each sample yielded at least 2.5 million CDR3-containing paired-end reads. All of the RNA was converted into first-strand cDNA using the Mint cDNA synthesis kit, with a TRBC-specific oligonucleotide serving as the primer. Following uracil-DNA glycosylase treatment, all cDNA underwent a first 18-cycle PCR with the universal primers M1SS and BC2_uni_R. In the original analysis: For normalization, 1 million high-quality reads, each with a distinct molecular identifier, were randomly selected from each sample. Reads with shared molecular identifiers were discarded instead of being binned into consensus sequences. MiTCR, with a Q25 quality threshold and the strictest error-elimination algorithm, was used for CDR3 identification, clonotype clustering and error correction. A nonparametric unseen species model with Euler transformation was used to estimate a lower bound on total TCR beta diversity. The public reads were reprocessed in TCRdb via fastp at Q25 and MiXCR, keeping in-frame beta chains. Each entry is one CDR3 protein sequence, shown with its most common DNA and genes. In this record, the V and J calls reflect TCRdb's handling and not the investigators' own analysis. Across this sample there are approximately 730,000 distinct CDR3 sequences, with approximately 43% seen only once. Jointly, the top ten make up 20% to 25% of the sample.

This clonotype originated in a woman aged 55 to 70 in good health. This chain joins TRBV20-1 to TRBJ2-1, with TRBD2 matching 11 junction bases. The sequenced material came from blood. The DNA sequence follows: TGCAGTGCACCAACTAGCGGGAGAGAGCAGTTCTTC. This sequence encodes CSAPTSGREQFF.